The 18 T cell receptor beta chains below all came from one sample that was sequenced in a study of blood T cell repertoires in COVID-19. Assay used: immunoSEQ multiplex PCR; TCRdb lists only in-frame clones, some missing. The table lists 100,000 to 150,000 clones, about 91% of them singletons. Sequenced: peripheral blood. The receptors here all came from a man over 45 with acute or convalescent COVID-19.

The chain employs TRBV28 and TRBJ2-7, with a weak D call TRBD1 (6 bases). This CDR3 is 13 amino acids long. Germline V gene lookup returns CDR1 MDHEN and CDR2 SYDVKM. The ends were cut back, 5 bases at V and 2 bases at J, with 10 bases in the middle. The CDR3 nucleotides read TGTGCCAGCAGTAGGACAGACACCTACGAGCAGTACTTC. Translated: CASSRTDTYEQYF. Full variable domain (missing parts from reference TRBV28 and TRBJ2-7): DVKVTQSSRYLVKRTGEKVFLECVQDMDHENMFWYRQDPGLGLRLIYFSYDVKMKEKGDIPEGYSVSREKKERFSLILESASTNQTSMYLCASSRTDTYEQYFGPGTRLTVT.

The chain has TRBV6-5 and TRBJ1-5; 7 bases map to TRBD1. Germline V gene lookup returns CDR1 MNHEY and CDR2 SVGAGI. The CDR3 length is 14 residues. The V gene end was trimmed by 6 bases and the J gene end by 4 bases; junction bases not matched to a gene: 6. CDR3 region: CASSLQGPNQPQHF. CDR3 in DNA: TGTGCCAGCAGCCTACAGGGGCCAAATCAGCCCCAGCATTTT.

This chain connects TRBV11-3 to TRBJ2-1; D might be TRBD2 (5 bases). V was cut by 1 base and J by 8 bases, with 9 bases left in between. The CDR3 length is 13 residues. CDR1 is SGHNT and CDR2 is YENEEA in the germline V gene. As DNA, the CDR3 is TGTGCCAGCAGCTTAGCCCCGGAGGATGAGCAGTTCTTC. This gives the protein CASSLAPEDEQFF. Drawing the rest from reference TRBV11-3 and TRBJ2-1, the complete variable domain is EAGVVQSPRYKIIEKKQPVAFWCNPISGHNTLYWYLQNLGQGPELLIRYENEEAVDDSQLPKDRFSAERLKGVDSTLKIQPAELGDSAVYLCASSLAPEDEQFFGPGTRLTVL.

V usage is TRBV6-5 and J usage is TRBJ2-1; tentatively, D is TRBD1 (5 bases). The CDR3 sequence is 12 residues long. V was clipped by 5 bases and J by 4 bases, with 6 bases between them. The germline gives CDR1 MNHEY, CDR2 SVGAGI. In DNA, the CDR3 is TGTGCCAGCAGTAGGGGATACAATGAGCAGTTCTTC. Encoded protein: CASSRGYNEQFF.

The CDR3 is CASSLTGTSVIFGELFF. In DNA form, the CDR3 reads TGTGCCAGCTCACTAACCGGGACTTCCGTGATTTTCGGGGAGCTGTTTTTT. The chain has TRBV18 and TRBJ2-2; a weak D match, TRBD2 (6 bases). The CDR3 extends over 17 amino acids. Per the germline V gene, CDR1 is KGHSH and CDR2 is LQKENI. V lost 4 bases, J lost 7 bases, and 22 bases lay in between.

This chain uses TRBV28 with TRBJ2-2, with 8 bases aligning to TRBD1. Per the germline V gene, CDR1 is MDHEN and CDR2 is SYDVKM. This CDR3 has 15 amino acids. Trimming at V came to 3 bases and at J to 5 bases, leaving 5 bases not matched to a gene. Written as DNA, the CDR3 is TGTGCCAGCAGTTTTAGGCAGGGGGCGACCGGGGAGCTGTTTTTT. It translates to CASSFRQGATGELFF.

This clone has more than one count but fewer than ten. This chain connects TRBV2 to TRBJ2-2, with D unresolved. Germline V lookup: CDR1 SNHLY, CDR2 FYNNEI. The V end lost 7 bases, the J end lost 6 bases, and 12 bases lay between the germline ends. The CDR3 contains 13 residues. The CDR3 loop reads CASKRESAGELFF. In DNA, the CDR3 is TGTGCCAGCAAACGCGAGTCGGCCGGGGAGCTGTTTTTT.

By its share, this clone is large. The rearrangement joins TRBV9 to TRBJ2-6; D is unresolved. CDR1 is SGDLS and CDR2 is YYNGEE in the germline V gene. The CDR3 length is 15 residues. The germline V and J ends were trimmed by 4 bases and 0 bases, with 8 bases remaining between them. The DNA of the CDR3 is TGTGCCAGCAGCAGATCAGGCTCTGGGGCCAACGTCCTGACTTTC. It specifies CASSRSGSGANVLTF.

The CDR3 DNA reads TGTGCCAGCAGTGGAGAGATGAACACTGAAGCTTTCTTT. Translated: CASSGEMNTEAFF. The chain employs TRBV2 and TRBJ1-1; D is unclear. Germline-derived CDR1 and CDR2 are SNHLY and FYNNEI. There are 13 residues in the CDR3. V was trimmed by 4 bases and J by 0 bases, leaving 6 bases between them.

The V and J genes are TRBV10-3 and TRBJ2-3; D remains ambiguous. V was cut by 5 bases and J by 0 bases, with 9 bases left in between. The germline V gene encodes CDR1 ENHRY and CDR2 SYGVKD. CDR3 length: 14 residues. Here the CDR3 DNA reads TGTGCCATCAGTTTTACTGCTAGCACAGATACGCAGTATTTT. Translation: CAISFTASTDTQYF.

This sequence joins TRBV6-5 and TRBJ2-1, with 7 bases aligning to TRBD2. Germline CDR1 is MNHEY and CDR2 is SVGAGI. V trimming: 2 bases; J trimming: 7 bases; junction bases outside the gene matches: 5. There are 14 residues in the CDR3. CDR3: CASSYTFSGNEQFF. CDR3 DNA: TGTGCCAGCAGTTACACCTTTAGCGGGAATGAGCAGTTCTTC.

Only one count was recorded for this clone. The J gene is TRBJ2-5, the V gene TRBV2, with 8 bases that match TRBD2. CDR1 and CDR2 from the germline V gene are SNHLY and FYNNEI. This CDR3 contains 11 residues. V dropped 9 bases and J dropped 4; count of bases not matched to a gene: 1. CDR3 in DNA: TGTGCCAGTCGGGGGGGAGAGACCCAGTACTTC. This codes for CASRGGETQYF.

The chain combines TRBV18 with TRBJ2-1; no definite D call. The CDR3 is 15 residues long. V was shortened by 6 bases and J by 3 bases, with 15 bases between the two germline ends. CDR1 is KGHSH, CDR2 LQKENI, per germline. CDR3 amino acids: CASSLGLVVYNEQFF. The CDR3 DNA is TGTGCCAGCTCGCTCGGCCTAGTCGTCTACAATGAGCAGTTCTTC.

The rearrangement uses TRBV27 and TRBJ2-1; the D gene is possibly TRBD1 (6 bases). The ends were cut back, 5 bases at V and 9 bases at J, with 23 bases in the middle. Per germline, CDR1 MNHEY and CDR2 SMNVEV (reference sequence). This CDR3 region has 16 residues. The CDR3 spells CASSVDRYRVRGEQFF. CDR3 in DNA: TGTGCCAGCAGTGTAGACAGGTATAGGGTAAGGGGTGAGCAGTTCTTC.

The chain uses TRBV7-8 and TRBJ1-4, with TRBD1 identical over 9 bases. Germline V gene data show CDR1 as SGHVS and CDR2 as FQNEAQ. The J segment lost 10 bases and the V segment lost 6 bases, leaving 12 bases of the junction unmatched. CDR3 length: 15 amino acids. CDR3 sequence (DNA): TGTGCCAGCAGGGAAACCGGGACAGGGATTGCAAAACTGTTTTTT. Its protein is CASRETGTGIAKLFF. The variable domain in full, completed from reference TRBV7-8 and TRBJ1-4, reads GAGVSQSPRYKVAKRGQDVALRCDPISGHVSLFWYQQALGQGPEFLTYFQNEAQLDKSGLPSDRFFAERPEGSVSTLKIQRTQQEDSAVYLCASRETGTGIAKLFFGSGTQLSVL.

In nucleotides, the CDR3 is TGTGCCAGCAGCCAAGATTGGGCATCCTTAAACACTGAAGCTTTCTTT. This gives the protein CASSQDWASLNTEAFF. V and J are TRBV3-1 (or the pseudogene TRBV3-2) and TRBJ1-1, with D unresolved. V gave up 0 bases and J gave up 2 bases, with 13 bases separating them. Germline CDR1 is LGHDT and CDR2 is YNNKEL (reference sequence). There are 16 residues in the CDR3.

The chain is built from TRBV3-1 (or the pseudogene TRBV3-2) and TRBJ1-1; D gene uncertain. V dropped 0 bases and J dropped 7 bases, with 15 bases sitting between them. Germline V gene data show CDR1 as LGHDT and CDR2 as YNNKEL (reference sequence). The CDR3 covers 15 residues. CDR3 sequence reads: CASSQDWARRVEAFF. The CDR3 DNA sequence: TGTGCCAGCAGCCAAGATTGGGCCCGGAGGGTTGAAGCTTTCTTT.

J is TRBJ1-3 and V is TRBV19, with D uncertain. The CDR3 runs 15 residues. CDR1 LNHDA and CDR2 SQIVND come from the germline V gene (reference sequence). The V end lost 2 bases, the J end lost 0 bases, and 8 bases lay between the germline ends. This chain's CDR3 is CASSITTGSGNTIYF. In DNA form, the CDR3 reads TGTGCCAGTAGTATAACCACGGGCTCTGGAAACACCATATATTTT.